Described below is a single TCR beta chain sequence and its context. Its antigen is undetermined. V was shortened by 5 bases and J by 4 bases, with 12 bases between the two germline ends. The CDR3 consists of 14 residues. The germline CDR1 and CDR2 sequences are LNHDA and SQIVND (reference sequence). This entry is derived from a study of siplizumab effects on memory and regulatory T cells. Study observations and caveats: Naive T cell populations appeared to exhibit greater diversity than memory cells and appeared to be major alloresponse contributors. Siplizumab led to significantly less abundant alloreactive sequences that could be traced back to unstimulated CD4+ memory cells.

The table came from immunoSEQ multiplex PCR; TCRdb's copy has only in-frame clones and leaves some out. The profile shows roughly 56,000 clones, approximately 97% of them singletons. This clonotype was sampled from a human donor in good health. The chain has TRBV19 and TRBJ1-5; D uncertain. The material sequenced was naive CD8+ T cells sorted from blood. The CDR3 DNA follows: TGTGCCAGTAGTTCCCGGGTCTTTAATCAGCCCCAGCATTTT. Translated: CASSSRVFNQPQHF.